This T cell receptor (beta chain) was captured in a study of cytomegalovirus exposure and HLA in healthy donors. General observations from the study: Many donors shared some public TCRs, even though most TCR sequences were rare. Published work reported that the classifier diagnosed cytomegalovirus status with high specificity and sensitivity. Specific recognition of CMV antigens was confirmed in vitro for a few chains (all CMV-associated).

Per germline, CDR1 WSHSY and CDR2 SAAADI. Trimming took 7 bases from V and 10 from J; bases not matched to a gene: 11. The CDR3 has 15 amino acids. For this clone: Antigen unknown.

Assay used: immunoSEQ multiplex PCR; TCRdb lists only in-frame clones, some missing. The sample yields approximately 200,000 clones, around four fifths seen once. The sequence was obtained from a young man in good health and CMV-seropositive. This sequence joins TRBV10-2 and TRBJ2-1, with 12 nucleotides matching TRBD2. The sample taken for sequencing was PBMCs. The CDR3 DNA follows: TGCGCCAGCAATCCTAGCGGGAGGGCCATTCGGGAGCAGTTCTTC. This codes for CASNPSGRAIREQFF.